This entry lists 22 T cell receptor beta chains sequenced from one sample in a study of T cell responses to AZD1222 COVID-19 vaccine. TCRdb keeps only in-frame clones here, not all; method: immunoSEQ multiplex PCR. The sample has some 110,000 clones, 88% seen once. The sample in question was peripheral blood, obtained 28 days after the second AZD1222 dose. These receptors were taken from an adult who received the AZD1222 COVID-19 vaccine.

V usage is TRBV6-1 and J usage is TRBJ1-1; TRBD1 matches at 8 bases. CDR1 and CDR2 from the germline V gene are MNHNS and SASEGT. The junction had 11 bases not matched to a gene; V was cut back by 4 bases and J by 4 bases. The CDR3 extends over 16 amino acids. CDR3 residues: CASSASRQGARTEAFF. CDR3 nucleotide sequence: TGTGCCAGCAGTGCTTCCAGGCAGGGGGCGCGCACTGAAGCTTTCTTT.

The genes are TRBV21-1 and TRBJ2-7; the D call in the table, TRBD2, was not verified against the DNA. TRBV21-1 is tagged as a pseudogene. The CDR3 runs to 15 residues. In DNA, the CDR3 is TGTGCCAGCAGCAGTCACGGGGGGTTTCCCTACGAGCAGTACTTC. Amino acid sequence: CASSSHGGFPYEQYF.

J is TRBJ1-1 and V is TRBV4-3; D is perhaps TRBD1 (5 bases). The germline V and J ends were trimmed by 1 base and 1 base, with 19 bases remaining between them. CDR1 is LGHNA and CDR2 is YSLEER in the germline V gene. There are 18 residues in the CDR3. CDR3 sequence reads: CASSQARPVQGGNTEAFF. DNA for the CDR3: TGCGCCAGCAGCCAAGCCCGGCCGGTTCAGGGTGGGAACACTGAAGCTTTCTTT.

The chain has TRBV30 and TRBJ1-1, with TRBD1 as a possible D gene (6 bases). Germline CDR1 and CDR2: GTSNPN and SVGIG (reference sequence). The CDR3 is made up of 15 amino acids. V lost 1 base and J 5 bases, leaving 17 bases between the germline ends. This CDR3 is CAWSGGARDKTEAFF. CDR3 DNA: TGTGCCTGGAGTGGAGGGGCTAGGGACAAAACTGAAGCTTTCTTT. The full variable domain, its missing parts supplied by reference TRBV30 and TRBJ1-1, is SQTIHQWPATLVQPVGSPLSLECTVEGTSNPNLYWYRQAAGRGLQLLFYSVGIGQISSEVPQNLSASRPQDRQFILSSKKLLLSDSGFYLCAWSGGARDKTEAFFGQGTRLTVV.

This clone was counted a single time. The chain joins TRBV27 to TRBJ1-1; D is unresolved. V was shortened by 0 bases and J by 5 bases, with 10 bases between the two germline ends. Per germline, CDR1 MNHEY and CDR2 SMNVEV (reference sequence). The CDR3 contains 14 residues. The CDR3 spells CASSLSLVFTEAFF. The CDR3 DNA reads TGTGCCAGCAGTTTATCTCTGGTATTTACTGAAGCTTTCTTT.

V usage is TRBV7-2 and J usage is TRBJ2-5, with TRBD1 identical over 10 bases. This CDR3 region has 17 residues. Losses at the gene ends were 6 bases for V and 3 bases for J; bases not matched to a gene: 13. Germline assignment: CDR1 SGHTA and CDR2 FQGNSA. CDR3 residues: CASSSDRQGAFKETQYF. CDR3 sequence (DNA): TGTGCCAGCAGTTCCGACCGACAGGGGGCGTTTAAAGAGACCCAGTACTTC.

The J gene is TRBJ1-1, the V gene TRBV29-1; D ambiguous. The CDR3 runs 13 residues. CDR1 and CDR2 from the germline V gene are SQVTM and ANQGSEA. V lost 3 bases to trimming and J lost 4 bases, with 12 bases between them. As DNA, the CDR3 is TGCAGCGTTGAGTCGGGAGGGCCCACTGAAGCTTTCTTT. Translation gives CSVESGGPTEAFF.

This chain uses TRBV15 with TRBJ2-2, with 8 bases fitting TRBD2. Germline trimming cut 5 bases from V and 6 bases from J; bases unmatched to any gene: 8. There are 15 residues in the CDR3. Germline-derived CDR1 and CDR2 are LNHNV and YYDKDF (reference sequence). This chain's CDR3 is CATSDGRGGSGELFF. For the CDR3, the DNA is TGTGCCACCAGCGACGGCCGGGGGGGCTCCGGGGAGCTGTTTTTT.

The chain recombines TRBV3-1 (or the pseudogene TRBV3-2) with TRBJ1-2; a weak D match, TRBD1 (5 bases). The CDR3 spans 16 residues. CDR1 LGHDT and CDR2 YNNKEL come from the germline V gene (reference sequence). V was clipped by 2 bases and J by 3 bases, with 16 bases between them. CDR3 sequence reads: CASSQSGTGGHYGYTF. In nucleotides, the CDR3 is TGTGCCAGCAGCCAAAGTGGGACGGGAGGTCACTATGGCTACACCTTC.

The chain is built from TRBV4-3 and TRBJ2-3, with TRBD2 as a possible D gene (5 bases). From germline, CDR1 is LGHNA and CDR2 YSLEER. V gave up 3 bases and J gave up 2 bases, with 12 bases separating them. This CDR3 comprises 15 residues. The CDR3 DNA sequence: TGCGCCAGCAGCCAGCTTAACCGGGACACAGATACGCAGTATTTT. Translation gives CASSQLNRDTDTQYF.

With respect to this clone: Other DNA sequences in the sample encode the same CDR3. The CDR3 coding sequence is TGTGCCAGCAGCCAAGGGGGCGCGGGGGGGCCGAGCTTCAAGAGACCCACCTACTTC. Its translation: CASSQGGAGGPSFKRPTYF. The chain joins TRBV3-1 (or the pseudogene TRBV3-2) to TRBJ2-5; 9 nucleotides match TRBD2. The V gene end was trimmed by 1 base and the J gene end by 14 bases; junction bases not matched to a gene: 26. This CDR3 has 19 amino acids. Germline values: CDR1 LGHDT, CDR2 YNNKEL (reference sequence).

The chain employs TRBV5-6 and TRBJ1-4, with a tentative D call TRBD1 (5 bases). The germline CDR1 and CDR2 sequences are SGHDT and YYEEEE. Trimming left V 1 base short and J 7 bases short, with 11 bases between. CDR3 size: 14 residues. CDR3 bases: TGTGCCAGCAGCTTGTTGGGGGAGGTTGAAAAACTGTTTTTT. Translating it yields CASSLLGEVEKLFF.

The chain couples TRBV7-2 to TRBJ2-5; D is unresolved. Germline V lookup: CDR1 SGHTA, CDR2 FQGNSA. The CDR3 totals 14 residues. V lost 1 base and J 1 base, leaving 7 bases between the germline ends. The CDR3 DNA follows: TGTGCCAGCAGCTTAGGGTCAGCCCAAGAGACCCAGTACTTC. Its protein is CASSLGSAQETQYF.

This chain joins TRBV30 and TRBJ1-2; unclear D gene. Germline values: CDR1 GTSNPN, CDR2 SVGIG (reference sequence). Trimming took 5 bases from V and 3 from J, leaving 7 bases between them. The CDR3 is made up of 11 amino acids. Written as DNA, the CDR3 is TGTGCCTGGGGGATCTACTATGGCTACACCTTC. Translation: CAWGIYYGYTF.

The rearrangement uses TRBV7-2 and TRBJ2-1; a possible D gene is TRBD2 (5 bases). The germline V gene has CDR1 SGHTA and CDR2 FQGNSA. The CDR3 sequence is 12 residues long. Trimming cost V 5 bases and J 4 bases, with 6 bases left between them. The CDR3 sequence is CASSRGYNEQFF. The CDR3 nucleotides are TGTGCCAGCAGCCGCGGGTACAATGAGCAGTTCTTC.

The chain couples TRBV9 to TRBJ1-3, with D perhaps TRBD1 (5 bases). Germline values: CDR1 SGDLS, CDR2 YYNGEE. Trimming left V 0 bases short and J 0 bases short, with 7 bases between. The CDR3 contains 15 residues. CDR3 nucleotides: TGTGCCAGCAGCGTAGGGGGGGGCTCTGGAAACACCATATATTTT. This translates into CASSVGGGSGNTIYF.

This chain links TRBV2 with TRBJ2-4; 10 positions agree with TRBD1. This CDR3 has 15 residues. The V and J ends lost 5 bases and 4 bases, in that order; junction bases with no gene match: 5. Germline CDR1 reads SNHLY; CDR2 reads FYNNEI. CDR3: CASSSWDRGKNIQYF. CDR3 nucleotides: TGTGCCAGCAGTTCTTGGGACAGGGGTAAAAACATTCAGTACTTC.

The gene calls are TRBV27 and TRBJ1-2, with 8 positions matching TRBD1. The trim removed 5 bases at V and 4 bases at J, leaving 6 bases unmatched. Germline assignment: CDR1 MNHEY and CDR2 SMNVEV (reference sequence). The CDR3 contains 14 residues. The CDR3 sequence: CASSPGTGPYGYTF. CDR3 nucleotides: TGTGCCAGCAGTCCCGGGACAGGTCCCTATGGCTACACCTTC.

V is TRBV6-2 or TRBV6-3 and J is TRBJ1-1; a possible D gene is TRBD1 (5 bases). The CDR3 contains 14 residues. The V end lost 2 bases, the J end lost 4 bases, and 11 bases lay between the germline ends. Germline lookup yields CDR1 MNHEY and CDR2 SVGEGT. CDR3 nucleotides: TGTGCCAGCAGTTACGTTAGGGGATCCACTGAAGCTTTCTTT. It specifies CASSYVRGSTEAFF.

J is TRBJ1-1 and V is TRBV5-1; 10 bases align to TRBD1. Germline CDR1 is SGHRS and CDR2 is YFSETQ. J was trimmed by 2 bases and V by 0 bases; bases with no gene match: 4. The CDR3 runs 16 residues. The CDR3 protein is CASSLGGTGANTEAFF. The CDR3 region has the DNA TGCGCCAGCAGCTTGGGAGGGACAGGGGCAAACACTGAAGCTTTCTTT.

This clone was seen once. The gene calls are TRBV9 and TRBJ1-2, with no clear D. Trimming left V 0 bases short and J 7 bases short, with 13 bases between. The CDR3 loop spans 14 amino acids. Germline V gene lookup returns CDR1 SGDLS and CDR2 YYNGEE. CDR3 residues: CASSVGGGPPGYTF. CDR3 DNA: TGTGCCAGCAGCGTAGGGGGAGGTCCGCCTGGCTACACCTTC.

In the case of this clone: One junction end disagrees with the germline gene, perhaps due to a read error. Other nucleotide sequences in the sample specify the same CDR3. The rearrangement links TRBV7-9 to TRBJ2-7; the D gene is possibly TRBD2 (6 bases). The CDR3 sequence is 13 residues long. Per the germline V gene, CDR1 is SEHNR and CDR2 is FQNEAQ (reference sequence). CDR3 amino acids: CASSLSGSYEQYF. CDR3 in DNA: TGTGCCAGTAGCTTAAGCGGGTCCTACGAGCAGTACTTC.